This is a list of T cell receptor beta chains from one sample in a study of T cell changes during pregnancy in multiple sclerosis. Here immunoSEQ multiplex PCR was the method, and the copy in TCRdb shows in-frame clones only, minus some. There are 50,000 to 65,000 clones in the sample; around 90% occur only once, and roughly 0.76% lies in the top ten. Sequenced here: CD4+ T cells from peripheral blood mononuclear cells, sampled in the first trimester of pregnancy. Receptors originate from a female donor with multiple sclerosis, enrolled in a pregnancy study. CDR3s include the opening cysteine and the closing phenylalanine or tryptophan. The order of the fields is clone size, J gene, V gene, D gene, CDR3 DNA, CDR3 protein. D genes are given only for firm matches. Size is stated for part of the rows, as once, few or many counts, or as a class when the clone is expanded.

size: -
J: TRBJ2-4
V: TRBV4-2
D: -
DNA: TGTGCCAGCAGCCCCCTCGGGGGATCCGCTGTAGCCAAAAACATTCAGTACTTC
CDR3: CASSPLGGSAVAKNIQYF

size: -
J: TRBJ2-1
V: TRBV7-6
D: TRBD1
DNA: TGTGCCAGCAGCACAGGGGGCTTGGGGTTCTTC
CDR3: CASSTGGLGFF

size: -
J: TRBJ1-3
V: TRBV5-6
D: -
DNA: TGTGCCAGCAGCCGAACTGGGGGGGGTGGAAACACCATATATTTT
CDR3: CASSRTGGGGNTIYF

size: -
J: TRBJ2-2
V: TRBV5-4
D: TRBD2
DNA: TGTGCCAGCAGCTTAGCGGGGAGGAACACCGGGGAGCTGTTTTTT
CDR3: CASSLAGRNTGELFF

size: -
J: TRBJ2-7
V: TRBV9
D: -
DNA: TGTGCCAGCAGCCAGGGGCGCTTATCCTACGAGCAGTACTTC
CDR3: CASSQGRLSYEQYF

size: -
J: TRBJ1-2
V: TRBV14
D: -
DNA: TGTGCCAGCAGCCAACGGCAGGGCTATGGCTACACCTTC
CDR3: CASSQRQGYGYTF

size: -
J: TRBJ1-1
V: TRBV18
D: -
DNA: TGTGCCAGCTCACCGCGGGACGGGATGAACACTGAAGCTTTCTTT
CDR3: CASSPRDGMNTEAFF

size: -
J: TRBJ2-7
V: TRBV6-6
D: TRBD1
DNA: TGTGCCACCAAACCTCCGGGACAGAGGTCCTACGAGCAGTACTTC
CDR3: CATKPPGQRSYEQYF

size: few
J: TRBJ2-1
V: TRBV29-1
D: -
DNA: TGCAGCGTACTCAGGGAATATGAGCAGTTCTTC
CDR3: CSVLREYEQFF

size: -
J: TRBJ1-1
V: TRBV5-1
D: -
DNA: TGCGCCAGCAGCTTGGCAGGGCTAGGAGCTGAAGCTTTCTTT
CDR3: CASSLAGLGAEAFF

size: -
J: TRBJ2-6
V: TRBV13
D: -
DNA: TGTGCCAGCAGCTTAGAACAGGGAACCTCTGGGGCCAACGTCCTGACTTTC
CDR3: CASSLEQGTSGANVLTF

size: -
J: TRBJ1-4
V: TRBV5-8
D: -
DNA: TGTGCCAGCCTGGCGGCACCTGTGCCTAATGAAAAACTGTTTTTT
CDR3: CASLAAPVPNEKLFF